The 29 T cell receptor beta chains presented below share a single source sample, sequenced in a study of metastatic and nonmetastatic thyroid tumors. Nobody among the patients had been given any treatment before thyroid surgery. TCRdb re-called the PCR reads through MiXCR. The top ten clones hold 15% to 17% of a sample with tens of thousands of clones, about 16% of them seen once. Sequencing input: blood. Receptors originate from a male donor with papillary thyroid cancer or a benign thyroid nodule (not recorded which). Some clones in this sample may be carry-over from other donors' samples.

The chain combines TRBV6-1 with TRBJ2-2, with D possibly matching TRBD2 (5 bases). V shed 5 bases and J shed 2 bases, with 12 bases lying between them. Germline V CDR1 and CDR2: MNHNS, SASEGT. The CDR3 runs to 15 residues. CDR3 sequence reads: CASSSMGVNTGELFF. CDR3 bases: TGTGCCAGCAGTTCAATGGGAGTTAACACCGGGGAGCTGTTTTTT.

This clone came up many times. The J gene is TRBJ1-1, the V gene TRBV19, with TRBD1 identical over 7 bases. Germline CDR1 is LNHDA and CDR2 is SQIVND (reference sequence). This CDR3 comprises 16 residues. Unmatched junction bases numbered 9, after V lost 5 bases and J lost 0 bases. The CDR3 DNA reads as TGTGCCAGTAGTGCTCCCGGGACAGCCTTGAACACTGAAGCTTTCTTT. Translation gives CASSAPGTALNTEAFF.

The table lists this clone with many counts. This rearrangement joins TRBV29-1 to TRBJ2-1; D not certain. Trimming pared 4 bases from V and 5 bases from J, leaving 12 bases between. This CDR3 contains 13 residues. Germline CDR1 is SQVTM and CDR2 is ANQGSEA. The CDR3 loop is CSVVIAPHNEQFF. Written as DNA, the CDR3 is TGCAGCGTTGTTATCGCTCCGCACAATGAGCAGTTCTTC.

As to this clone: At one end the junction does not follow the germline gene, possibly because of a read error. The chain combines TRBV5-4 with TRBJ1-2; 8 nucleotides match TRBD1. Germline V gene sequence: CDR1 SGHNT, CDR2 YYREEE (reference sequence). CDR3 length: 14 amino acids. The CDR3 here is CASSLGQGRYVYTF. The CDR3 bases are TGTGCCAGCAGTCTCGGACAGGGAAGATATGTCTACACCTTC.

This clone was recorded at least ten times. Being one base from a much bigger clone, this may be a read error. The chain links TRBV11-3 to TRBJ2-2; 7 bases are shared with TRBD2. Germline V gene sequence: CDR1 SGHNT, CDR2 YENEEA. This CDR3 is built from 14 residues. CDR3 region: CASIISGSNGELLF. CDR3 nucleotide sequence: TGTGCCAGCATAATTAGCGGGTCCAACGGGGAGCTGCTTTTT.

This clone was picked up a small number of times. The chain uses TRBV10-3 and TRBJ2-7, with 9 bases fitting TRBD1. CDR1 and CDR2 (germline): ENHRY, SYGVKD. The V gene end was trimmed by 7 bases and the J gene end by 3 bases; junction bases not matched to a gene: 4. CDR3 size: 13 residues. Here the CDR3 DNA reads TGTGCCATCACTAGGGACAGGGTCTACGAGCAGTACTTC. This gives the protein CAITRDRVYEQYF.

By share, this clone ranks as medium-sized. This rearrangement joins TRBV11-3 to TRBJ2-7; tentatively, D is TRBD1 or TRBD2 (6 bases each). CDR3 size: 15 residues. Germline V gives CDR1 SGHNT, CDR2 YENEEA. V was clipped by 0 bases and J by 9 bases, with 18 bases between them. CDR3 sequence (DNA): TGTGCCAGCAGCTTAGATAGGGGGACTCCCACTCGGCAGTACTTC. Amino acid sequence: CASSLDRGTPTRQYF.

This clone was counted at least ten times. CDR3 residues: CSPSGPYEQYF. The CDR3 DNA reads TGCAGTCCCAGCGGGCCCTACGAGCAGTACTTC. The V and J genes are TRBV20-1 and TRBJ2-7, with D possibly being TRBD2 (6 bases). CDR3 length: 11 amino acids. The V and J ends lost 8 bases and 2 bases respectively, with 10 bases between them. Germline-derived CDR1 and CDR2 are DFQATT and SNEGSKA (reference sequence).

V usage is TRBV18 and J usage is TRBJ2-1, with 7 bases that match TRBD1. The junction had 15 bases not matched to a gene; V was cut back by 3 bases and J by 7 bases. From germline, CDR1 is KGHSH and CDR2 LQKENI. This CDR3 region has 17 residues. CDR3 nucleotides: TGTGCCAGCTCACCTCGGGTAGGGGGCCAAGGGGGAAATGAGCAGTTCTTC. Translating it yields CASSPRVGGQGGNEQFF. The full variable domain, with the rest looked up from reference TRBV18 and TRBJ2-1, is NAGVMQNPRHLVRRRGQEARLRCSPMKGHSHVYWYRQLPEEGLKFMVYLQKENIIDESGMPKERFSAEFPKEGPSILRIQQVVRGDSAAYFCASSPRVGGQGGNEQFFGPGTRLTVL.

This clone is categorized as medium-sized. The rearrangement uses TRBV12-3 or TRBV12-4 and TRBJ2-7, with D maybe TRBD2 (7 bases). The CDR3 covers 14 residues. V lost 4 bases, J lost 0 bases, and 10 bases lay in between. The DNA of the CDR3 is TGTGCCAGCAGTTACGGGGGGCCCTCCTACGAGCAGTACTTC. Translated, it gives CASSYGGPSYEQYF.

This clone was detected many times. The gene calls are TRBV6-1 and TRBJ2-7, with TRBD2 identical over 8 bases. The CDR3 extends over 15 amino acids. The germline CDR1 and CDR2 sequences are MNHNS and SASEGT. V shed 3 bases and J 3 bases; nucleotides not matched to a gene: 7. The CDR3 protein is CASSEASAGGYEQYF. For the CDR3, the DNA is TGTGCCAGCAGTGAGGCATCGGCGGGAGGCTACGAGCAGTACTTC.

This clone was observed many times. The chain is built from TRBV5-6 and TRBJ1-2; tentatively, D is TRBD1 (5 bases). Per germline, CDR1 SGHDT and CDR2 YYEEEE. The V end lost 6 bases, the J end lost 8 bases, and 17 bases lay between the germline ends. CDR3 length: 13 amino acids. CDR3 region: CASKKSNGGGYTF. DNA for the CDR3: TGTGCCAGCAAAAAATCCAACGGGGGGGGCTACACCTTC.

This clone was seen ten or more times. The chain is built from TRBV27 and TRBJ1-5; D gene ambiguous. Germline lookup yields CDR1 MNHEY and CDR2 SMNVEV (reference sequence). CDR3 size: 12 residues. The V and J ends lost 8 bases and 6 bases respectively, with 11 bases between them. Here the CDR3 reads CASSFFGQPQHF. CDR3 sequence (DNA): TGTGCCAGCTCCTTTTTCGGTCAGCCCCAGCATTTT.

This clone was observed many times. The chain employs TRBV19 and TRBJ2-1; D unclear. V gave up 5 bases and J gave up 8 bases, with 25 bases separating them. The CDR3 consists of 17 residues. CDR1 LNHDA and CDR2 SQIVND come from the germline V gene (reference sequence). The CDR3 reads CASSPRPGAPLSDEQFF. The CDR3 DNA reads as TGTGCCAGTAGTCCTCGACCCGGCGCGCCCCTTTCCGATGAGCAGTTCTTC.

The sample holds a few counts of this clone. The chain combines TRBV19 with TRBJ2-7; 8 nucleotides align to TRBD2. The CDR3 covers 13 residues. The ends lost 5 bases at V and 6 bases at J; junction bases unmatched: 6. CDR1 LNHDA and CDR2 SQIVND come from the germline V gene (reference sequence). DNA of the CDR3: TGTGCCAGTAGTCTGACTAGCGTCTCCGAGCAGTACTTC. Translation gives CASSLTSVSEQYF. The whole variable domain, remainder taken from reference TRBV19 and TRBJ2-7, is DGGITQSPKYLFRKEGQNVTLSCEQNLNHDAMYWYRQDPGQGLRLIYYSQIVNDFQKGDIAEGYSVSREKKESFPLTVTSAQKNPTAFYLCASSLTSVSEQYFGPGTRLTVT.

This clone counts as medium-sized. V is TRBV20-1 and J is TRBJ2-1; no firm D call. Trimming took off 1 base at V and 0 bases at J, with 4 bases between the two ends. The germline gives CDR1 DFQATT, CDR2 SNEGSKA (reference sequence). The CDR3 has 13 residues. CDR3: CSARGGSYNEQFF. The CDR3 coding sequence is TGCAGTGCTAGAGGGGGCTCCTACAATGAGCAGTTCTTC.

This clone occurred many times. J is TRBJ2-7 and V is TRBV5-1; D uncertain. Deletions cut 5 bases from V and 2 bases from J, with 11 bases between. The CDR3 spans 13 residues. Per germline, CDR1 SGHRS and CDR2 YFSETQ. CDR3: CASSVGGAYEQYF. The DNA of the CDR3 is TGCGCCAGCAGTGTCGGCGGAGCCTACGAGCAGTACTTC.

Note on this clone: One junction end does not reproduce the germline sequence, and a read error may be involved. The J gene is TRBJ2-2, the V gene TRBV6-5, with D possibly being TRBD2 (5 bases). The CDR3 has 14 amino acids. Germline V gene sequence: CDR1 MNHEY, CDR2 SVGAGI. This CDR3 is CASILRSLTGEPFF. The CDR3 DNA sequence: TGTGCCAGCATTTTAAGGTCGCTCACCGGGGAGCCGTTTTTT.

This clone appeared once. This chain links TRBV30 with TRBJ2-7; 10 nucleotides align to TRBD2. After removal of 0 bases from V and 3 bases from J, the junction contained 11 bases not matched to a gene. CDR3 length: 17 amino acids. The germline V gene encodes CDR1 GTSNPN and CDR2 SVGIG (reference sequence). The CDR3 coding sequence is TGTGCCTGGAGTGTTGGAGCCGGGACTAGCGCTCTCTACGAGCAGTACTTC. Residues: CAWSVGAGTSALYEQYF.

This clone was seen ten or more times. V and J are TRBV20-1 and TRBJ2-1; D remains ambiguous. V was clipped by 2 bases and J by 3 bases, with 8 bases between them. CDR3 length: 13 amino acids. The germline V gene encodes CDR1 DFQATT and CDR2 SNEGSKA (reference sequence). The CDR3 DNA follows: TGCAGTGCTAGACTGCAGGTCTACAATGAGCAGTTCTTC. Encoded protein: CSARLQVYNEQFF.

This clone was detected many times. The J gene is TRBJ1-6, the V gene TRBV5-1; a possible D gene is TRBD1 (5 bases). The CDR3 covers 17 residues. V lost 0 bases and J lost 4, with 14 bases in between. The germline gives CDR1 SGHRS, CDR2 YFSETQ. This CDR3 reads CASSLARQGVYNSPLHF. In nucleotides, the CDR3 is TGCGCCAGCAGCTTGGCCCGGCAGGGAGTTTATAATTCACCCCTCCACTTT.

This clone is classed as medium-sized. This chain links TRBV6-2 or TRBV6-3 with TRBJ2-7; D may be TRBD1 (6 bases). There are 16 residues in the CDR3. The V gene's germline CDR1 is MNHEY and CDR2 SVGEGT. Trimming took off 4 bases at V and 3 bases at J, with 19 bases between the two ends. DNA of the CDR3: TGTGCCAGCAGTTCCCTAACACAGGGTACGCGCTACGAGCAGTACTTC. It is translated as CASSSLTQGTRYEQYF.

The table lists this clone with many counts. The V call is TRBV13, the J call TRBJ1-1, with a possible D match to TRBD1 (6 bases). The V end lost 4 bases, the J end lost 1 base, and 10 bases lay between the germline ends. The CDR3 totals 14 residues. In germline, CDR1 is PRHDT, CDR2 FYEKMQ (reference sequence). The CDR3 protein is CASSSDRPNTEAFF. CDR3 nucleotides: TGTGCCAGCAGCTCCGACAGGCCGAACACTGAAGCTTTCTTT.

Only one count was recorded for this clone. The J gene is TRBJ2-1, the V gene TRBV20-1; TRBD2 matches at 15 bases. The CDR3 consists of 17 residues. CDR1 and CDR2 (germline): DFQATT, SNEGSKA (reference sequence). The V segment lost 0 bases and the J segment 6 bases; nucleotides outside the gene matches: 6. The CDR3 is CSARDWTSGRASNEQFF. As DNA, the CDR3 is TGCAGTGCTAGAGATTGGACTAGCGGGAGGGCCAGCAATGAGCAGTTCTTC.

At least ten counts were recorded for this clone. This chain uses TRBV4-1 with TRBJ2-1; 8 bases map to TRBD2. J was trimmed by 9 bases and V by 1 base; bases with no gene match: 11. The germline CDR1 and CDR2 sequences are MGHRA and YSYEKL. The CDR3 is made up of 16 amino acids. The CDR3 nucleotides read TGCGCCAGCAGCCAAGTTCTGAGCGGGGGTGGGATTGAGCAGTTCTTC. Amino acid sequence: CASSQVLSGGGIEQFF.

This clone was observed a handful of times. One junction end does not reproduce the germline sequence, and a read error may be involved. The V and J genes are TRBV6-1 and TRBJ2-2; 8 bases line up with TRBD1. The CDR3 spans 16 residues. Germline CDR1 reads MNHNS; CDR2 reads SASEGT. The CDR3 DNA reads as TGTGCCACCAGTACTAATTCCGTGACAGGGGAGGGGGAGCTGTTTTTT. It codes for CATSTNSVTGEGELFF.

There are many counts of this clone. J is TRBJ1-6 and V is TRBV6-2 or TRBV6-3; no reliable D call. V lost 6 bases and J 4 bases, leaving 16 bases between the germline ends. The germline V gene has CDR1 MNHEY and CDR2 SVGEGT. The CDR3 sequence is 16 residues long. Here the CDR3 reads CASSRPAGVYNSPLHF. DNA of the CDR3: TGTGCCAGCAGCCGACCCGCAGGCGTGTATAATTCACCCCTCCACTTT.

Many counts were recorded for this clone. The chain joins TRBV4-2 to TRBJ2-7; 7 bases match TRBD1. CDR3 length: 19 residues. With V trimmed by 1 base and J by 3 bases, 18 bases remained unmatched. Germline CDR1 is LGHNA and CDR2 is YNFKEQ. The CDR3 protein is CASSQALFGATGTVYEQYF. The CDR3, as DNA: TGTGCCAGCAGCCAAGCCCTCTTTGGAGCCACCGGGACAGTCTACGAGCAGTACTTC.

This clone was detected only once. The CDR3 protein is CASSSVTGECPYEQYF. CDR3 nucleotides: TGTGCCAGCAGCTCCGTGACAGGGGAGTGCCCCTACGAGCAGTACTTC. The chain has TRBV5-6 and TRBJ2-7; TRBD1 matches 8 bases. CDR3 size: 16 residues. The V gene end was trimmed by 3 bases and the J gene end by 2 bases; junction bases not matched to a gene: 10. Per germline, CDR1 SGHDT and CDR2 YYEEEE.